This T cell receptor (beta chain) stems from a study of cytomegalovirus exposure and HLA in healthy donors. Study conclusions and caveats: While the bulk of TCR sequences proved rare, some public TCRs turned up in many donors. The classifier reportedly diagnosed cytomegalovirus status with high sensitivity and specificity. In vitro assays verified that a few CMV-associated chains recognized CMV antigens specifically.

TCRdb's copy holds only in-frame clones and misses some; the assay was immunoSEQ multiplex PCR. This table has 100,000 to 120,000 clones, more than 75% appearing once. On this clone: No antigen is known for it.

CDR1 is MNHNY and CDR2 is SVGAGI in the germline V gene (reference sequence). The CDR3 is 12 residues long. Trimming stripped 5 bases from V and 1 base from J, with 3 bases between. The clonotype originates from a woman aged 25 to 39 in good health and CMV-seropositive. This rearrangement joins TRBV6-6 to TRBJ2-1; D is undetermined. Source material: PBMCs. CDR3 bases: TGTGCCAGCAGTCGTTCCTACAATGAGCAGTTCTTC. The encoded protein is CASSRSYNEQFF.